The rows below give T cell receptor beta chains drawn from one sample of a study of blood T cell repertoires in COVID-19. The repertoire was sequenced with immunoSEQ multiplex PCR; TCRdb's copy has only in-frame clones and lacks some. The table shows tens of thousands of clones, with 92% occurring only once. The sample consisted of peripheral blood. Receptor source: a human donor in a cohort sampled during active COVID-19. Both conserved end residues are part of each CDR3. Each record gives: clone size, CDR3 length, J gene, V gene, D gene, CDR3 DNA, CDR3 protein. D genes are given only for firm matches. Size is stated for part of the rows, as once, few or many counts, or as a class when the clone is expanded.

clone size: .; CDR3 length: 13; J gene: TRBJ2-3; V gene: TRBV10-3; D gene: .; CDR3 DNA: TGTGCCATCAGTGGAACCAGTACAGATACGCAGTATTTT; CDR3 protein: CAISGTSTDTQYF
clone size: .; CDR3 length: 15; J gene: TRBJ2-4; V gene: TRBV4-1; D gene: .; CDR3 DNA: TGCGCCAGCAGCCATGCCGGAGTAGCCAAAAACATTCAGTACTTC; CDR3 protein: CASSHAGVAKNIQYF
clone size: .; CDR3 length: 14; J gene: TRBJ2-7; V gene: TRBV6-1; D gene: TRBD1; CDR3 DNA: TGTGCCAGCAGTGAAGGACAGGGTAGCTACGAGCAGTACTTC; CDR3 protein: CASSEGQGSYEQYF
clone size: .; CDR3 length: 13; J gene: TRBJ1-2; V gene: TRBV12-3/TRBV12-4; D gene: .; CDR3 DNA: TGTGCCAGCAGTTCAACAGGGCACTATGGCTACACCTTC; CDR3 protein: CASSSTGHYGYTF
clone size: .; CDR3 length: 17; J gene: TRBJ2-2; V gene: TRBV4-3; D gene: TRBD1; CDR3 DNA: TGCGCCAGCAGCCTACCAGCAGGGACAGTGAACACCGGGGAGCTGTTTTTT; CDR3 protein: CASSLPAGTVNTGELFF
clone size: .; CDR3 length: 14; J gene: TRBJ1-2; V gene: TRBV2; D gene: .; CDR3 DNA: TGTGCCAGCAGTGAAGCCCTATGGGCGACTGGCTACACCTTC; CDR3 protein: CASSEALWATGYTF
clone size: .; CDR3 length: 15; J gene: TRBJ2-3; V gene: TRBV5-4; D gene: TRBD2; CDR3 DNA: TGTGCCAGCAGCTTAACGGGGGGGGGCGCGGATACGCAGTATTTT; CDR3 protein: CASSLTGGGADTQYF
clone size: .; CDR3 length: 13; J gene: TRBJ1-1; V gene: TRBV7-9; D gene: .; CDR3 DNA: TGTGCCAGCAGCCTATGGGCCGCGTCGAGGGATTTCTTT; CDR3 protein: CASSLWAASRDFF
clone size: .; CDR3 length: 13; J gene: TRBJ2-5; V gene: TRBV5-5; D gene: .; CDR3 DNA: TGTGCCAGCAGCTTGGCAGGGCGGGAGACCCAGTACTTC; CDR3 protein: CASSLAGRETQYF
clone size: .; CDR3 length: 13; J gene: TRBJ1-6; V gene: TRBV4-3; D gene: TRBD1; CDR3 DNA: TGCGCCAGCAGCCTCACAGGGGATTCACCCCTCCACTTT; CDR3 protein: CASSLTGDSPLHF
clone size: .; CDR3 length: 19; J gene: TRBJ2-2; V gene: TRBV11-2; D gene: TRBD2; CDR3 DNA: TGTGCCAGCAGCTTCAAAACCGGGACTAGCGGGCGTGGAACCGGGGAGCTGTTTTTT; CDR3 protein: CASSFKTGTSGRGTGELFF
clone size: .; CDR3 length: 15; J gene: TRBJ1-1; V gene: TRBV3-1/TRBV3-2; D gene: TRBD1; CDR3 DNA: TGTGCCAGCAGCCAACGGACAGGGGGCCACACTGAAGCTTTCTTT; CDR3 protein: CASSQRTGGHTEAFF
clone size: few; CDR3 length: 20; J gene: TRBJ1-1; V gene: TRBV6-2/TRBV6-3; D gene: TRBD1; CDR3 DNA: TGTGCCAGCAGTCCGCCCGGGGGTCTCGGACAGGGGATCCAGAACACTGAAGCTTTCTTT; CDR3 protein: CASSPPGGLGQGIQNTEAFF
clone size: once; CDR3 length: 16; J gene: TRBJ2-3; V gene: TRBV6-2/TRBV6-3; D gene: .; CDR3 DNA: TGTGCCAGCAGTTACGGGAACCGGGGGTGGGCAGATACGCAGTATTTT; CDR3 protein: CASSYGNRGWADTQYF
clone size: .; CDR3 length: 15; J gene: TRBJ1-2; V gene: TRBV4-1; D gene: .; CDR3 DNA: TGCGCCAGCAGCCAAGAAGTGACAGAACTTTATGGCTACACCTTC; CDR3 protein: CASSQEVTELYGYTF
clone size: .; CDR3 length: 13; J gene: TRBJ1-2; V gene: TRBV6-2/TRBV6-3; D gene: .; CDR3 DNA: TGTGCCAGCAGCATAGGACAGCTTTATGGCTACACCTTC; CDR3 protein: CASSIGQLYGYTF
clone size: .; CDR3 length: 13; J gene: TRBJ2-2; V gene: TRBV7-2; D gene: .; CDR3 DNA: TGTGCCAGCAGCTTAACTCGGGGGGGGGAGCTGTTTTTT; CDR3 protein: CASSLTRGGELFF
clone size: .; CDR3 length: 11; J gene: TRBJ2-7; V gene: TRBV6-5; D gene: .; CDR3 DNA: TGTGCCAGCAGGACAGTCTACGAGCAGTACTTC; CDR3 protein: CASRTVYEQYF
clone size: .; CDR3 length: 15; J gene: TRBJ2-4; V gene: TRBV19; D gene: .; CDR3 DNA: TGTGCCAGTAGTGTGGCAAACCTAGCCAAAAACATTCAGTACTTC; CDR3 protein: CASSVANLAKNIQYF
clone size: .; CDR3 length: 15; J gene: TRBJ1-4; V gene: TRBV5-4; D gene: TRBD1; CDR3 DNA: TGTGCCAGCAGCGTAGACAGGGGGCAGGATGAAAAACTGTTTTTT; CDR3 protein: CASSVDRGQDEKLFF
clone size: .; CDR3 length: 13; J gene: TRBJ2-2; V gene: TRBV2; D gene: .; CDR3 DNA: TGTGCCAGCAGTGTAAGAGGGGGCGGGGAGCTGTTTTTT; CDR3 protein: CASSVRGGGELFF
clone size: .; CDR3 length: 16; J gene: TRBJ2-7; V gene: TRBV6-2/TRBV6-3; D gene: TRBD1; CDR3 DNA: TGTGCCAGCAGTTCCCACCGACAGGGGGGGTCCCACGAGCAGTACTTC; CDR3 protein: CASSSHRQGGSHEQYF
clone size: once; CDR3 length: 11; J gene: TRBJ2-4; V gene: TRBV20-1; D gene: .; CDR3 DNA: TGCAGTGCTAGAGATCTGCTAGGAGGGTACTTC; CDR3 protein: CSARDLLGGYF
clone size: .; CDR3 length: 14; J gene: TRBJ2-7; V gene: TRBV14; D gene: TRBD1; CDR3 DNA: TGTGCCAGCAGCCAGTGGACAGGGAGTGGCGAGCAGTACTTC; CDR3 protein: CASSQWTGSGEQYF
clone size: .; CDR3 length: 17; J gene: TRBJ2-1; V gene: TRBV24-1; D gene: TRBD2; CDR3 DNA: TGTGCCACCAGTGATTTGGGGACTAGCGAGAACTACAATGAGCAGTTCTTC; CDR3 protein: CATSDLGTSENYNEQFF
clone size: .; CDR3 length: 18; J gene: TRBJ2-6; V gene: TRBV19; D gene: .; CDR3 DNA: TGTGCCAGTAGTAGGGACGGGGGTTACTTGACTGGGGCCAACGTCCTGACTTTC; CDR3 protein: CASSRDGGYLTGANVLTF
clone size: .; CDR3 length: 11; J gene: TRBJ1-2; V gene: TRBV29-1; D gene: TRBD1; CDR3 DNA: TGCAGCGTGGGGACAGTCAGTGGCTACACCTTC; CDR3 protein: CSVGTVSGYTF
clone size: .; CDR3 length: 16; J gene: TRBJ2-3; V gene: TRBV4-3; D gene: TRBD2; CDR3 DNA: TGCGCCAGCAGCCAAAGTAGCGGGGGAAGCACAGATACGCAGTATTTT; CDR3 protein: CASSQSSGGSTDTQYF
clone size: .; CDR3 length: 15; J gene: TRBJ2-1; V gene: TRBV28; D gene: TRBD1; CDR3 DNA: TGTGCCAGCGCAAACGACAGGGCCGGATACAATGAGCAGTTCTTC; CDR3 protein: CASANDRAGYNEQFF
clone size: .; CDR3 length: 15; J gene: TRBJ2-1; V gene: TRBV4-3; D gene: TRBD2; CDR3 DNA: TGCGCCAGCAGCCAAGGGACTAGAGGCGATAGTGAGCAGTTCTTC; CDR3 protein: CASSQGTRGDSEQFF
clone size: .; CDR3 length: 15; J gene: TRBJ2-3; V gene: TRBV5-4; D gene: TRBD2; CDR3 DNA: TGTGCCAGCAGCTTCGGACTAGCGGGTAGAGATACGCAGTATTTT; CDR3 protein: CASSFGLAGRDTQYF
clone size: .; CDR3 length: 13; J gene: TRBJ1-1; V gene: TRBV5-1; D gene: TRBD1; CDR3 DNA: TGCGCCAGCAGCCCCCGGGACAGGTCTGAAGCTTTCTTT; CDR3 protein: CASSPRDRSEAFF
clone size: .; CDR3 length: 15; J gene: TRBJ2-5; V gene: TRBV7-2; D gene: .; CDR3 DNA: TGTGCCAGCAGCTCCACTAGGCCTTTACAAGAGACCCAGTACTTC; CDR3 protein: CASSSTRPLQETQYF
clone size: .; CDR3 length: 12; J gene: TRBJ2-5; V gene: TRBV6-7; D gene: .; CDR3 DNA: TGTAACCAGGGGGCGGGGGAAGAGACCCAGTACTTC; CDR3 protein: CNQGAGEETQYF
clone size: .; CDR3 length: 15; J gene: TRBJ2-1; V gene: TRBV7-2; D gene: .; CDR3 DNA: TGTGCCAGCAGCTTACAGTTAGACAGTTTCAATGAGCAGTTCTTC; CDR3 protein: CASSLQLDSFNEQFF
clone size: .; CDR3 length: 14; J gene: TRBJ2-7; V gene: TRBV5-1; D gene: .; CDR3 DNA: TGCGCCAGCAGCTTACAGGGAAACACCTACGAGCAGTACTTC; CDR3 protein: CASSLQGNTYEQYF
clone size: .; CDR3 length: 16; J gene: TRBJ1-1; V gene: TRBV7-6; D gene: TRBD1; CDR3 DNA: TGTGCCAGCAGCCCCGGACAGGGGGCTGTGAACACTGAAGCTTTCTTT; CDR3 protein: CASSPGQGAVNTEAFF
clone size: .; CDR3 length: 16; J gene: TRBJ1-5; V gene: TRBV5-5; D gene: TRBD1; CDR3 DNA: TGTGCCAGCAGCTTGGGGGGGACAGGGGGCAATCAGCCCCAGCATTTT; CDR3 protein: CASSLGGTGGNQPQHF
clone size: .; CDR3 length: 14; J gene: TRBJ2-7; V gene: TRBV5-4; D gene: .; CDR3 DNA: TGTGCCAGCAGCTTCCGGGACACGCCCTACGAGCAGTACTTC; CDR3 protein: CASSFRDTPYEQYF
clone size: .; CDR3 length: 13; J gene: TRBJ1-1; V gene: TRBV5-1; D gene: .; CDR3 DNA: TGCGCCAGCAGCTTTACAGAGAACACTGAAGCTTTCTTT; CDR3 protein: CASSFTENTEAFF
clone size: .; CDR3 length: 14; J gene: TRBJ1-5; V gene: TRBV9; D gene: .; CDR3 DNA: TGTGCCAGCAGCCCCGGACTCTCGAATCAGCCCCAGCATTTT; CDR3 protein: CASSPGLSNQPQHF
clone size: .; CDR3 length: 20; J gene: TRBJ1-6; V gene: TRBV4-1; D gene: .; CDR3 DNA: TGCGCCAGCAGCCTCGGAGCGGGGGGCAGGCAGACGTCCTATAATTCACCCCTCCACTTT; CDR3 protein: CASSLGAGGRQTSYNSPLHF
clone size: .; CDR3 length: 15; J gene: TRBJ2-1; V gene: TRBV27; D gene: .; CDR3 DNA: TGTGCCAGCAGTTTACGAGGGGGGGCTTACAATGAGCAGTTCTTC; CDR3 protein: CASSLRGGAYNEQFF
clone size: .; CDR3 length: 13; J gene: TRBJ1-5; V gene: TRBV27; D gene: .; CDR3 DNA: TGTGCCAGCACAGCGTGGACAGATGGGCCCCAGCATTTT; CDR3 protein: CASTAWTDGPQHF
clone size: .; CDR3 length: 12; J gene: TRBJ1-2; V gene: TRBV19; D gene: .; CDR3 DNA: TGTGCCAGTAGACTTCCTAACTATGACTACACCTTC; CDR3 protein: CASRLPNYDYTF
clone size: .; CDR3 length: 16; J gene: TRBJ2-2; V gene: TRBV14; D gene: .; CDR3 DNA: TGTGCCAGCAGCCAAGGCCTCTCATGGGGGGCCGGGGAGCTGTTTTTT; CDR3 protein: CASSQGLSWGAGELFF
clone size: .; CDR3 length: 13; J gene: TRBJ2-1; V gene: TRBV30; D gene: TRBD2; CDR3 DNA: TGTGCCTGGAGTGTAAAGCGGGAGAGTGAGCAGTTCTTC; CDR3 protein: CAWSVKRESEQFF
clone size: .; CDR3 length: 16; J gene: TRBJ2-2; V gene: TRBV6-6; D gene: .; CDR3 DNA: TGTGCCAGCAGTCCACTAGCCGCGCTGGGCACCGGGGAGCTGTTTTTT; CDR3 protein: CASSPLAALGTGELFF
clone size: .; CDR3 length: 17; J gene: TRBJ2-2; V gene: TRBV30; D gene: .; CDR3 DNA: TGTGCCTGGAGTTGGTTTTACGGACAGGGAGGGACCGGGGAGCTGTTTTTT; CDR3 protein: CAWSWFYGQGGTGELFF
clone size: .; CDR3 length: 15; J gene: TRBJ1-1; V gene: TRBV5-6; D gene: .; CDR3 DNA: TGTGCCAGCAGCTTGGTGGGTGCAGGGTACACTGAAGCTTTCTTT; CDR3 protein: CASSLVGAGYTEAFF
clone size: .; CDR3 length: 15; J gene: TRBJ2-2; V gene: TRBV5-1; D gene: TRBD1; CDR3 DNA: TGCGCCAGCAGCCTGGACAGGGTTGGGACCGGGGAGCTGTTTTTT; CDR3 protein: CASSLDRVGTGELFF
clone size: .; CDR3 length: 12; J gene: TRBJ2-3; V gene: TRBV9; D gene: .; CDR3 DNA: TGTGCCAGCAGCGTAGAGGGGTATACGCAGTATTTT; CDR3 protein: CASSVEGYTQYF
clone size: .; CDR3 length: 12; J gene: TRBJ2-7; V gene: TRBV6-6; D gene: .; CDR3 DNA: TGTGCCAGCAGTTCAGGGGTTACCGAGCAGTACTTC; CDR3 protein: CASSSGVTEQYF
clone size: once; CDR3 length: 13; J gene: TRBJ2-2; V gene: TRBV9; D gene: .; CDR3 DNA: TGTGCCAGCAGCGTAGGACAGAGCGGGGAGCTGTTTTTT; CDR3 protein: CASSVGQSGELFF
clone size: once; CDR3 length: 12; J gene: TRBJ1-1; V gene: TRBV25-1; D gene: .; CDR3 DNA: TGTGCCAGCAGAGCGATGAACACTGAAGCTTTCTTT; CDR3 protein: CASRAMNTEAFF
clone size: once; CDR3 length: 10; J gene: TRBJ2-7; V gene: TRBV28; D gene: .; CDR3 DNA: TGTGCCAGCAGTTTAGACCGGGAATACTTC; CDR3 protein: CASSLDREYF
clone size: .; CDR3 length: 12; J gene: TRBJ2-7; V gene: TRBV2; D gene: .; CDR3 DNA: TGTGCCAGCAGTGAACTTTCCTACGAGCAGTACTTC; CDR3 protein: CASSELSYEQYF
clone size: .; CDR3 length: 15; J gene: TRBJ2-1; V gene: TRBV28; D gene: TRBD2; CDR3 DNA: TGTGCCAGCAGTTTCGGGACTAGCTCCTACAATGAGCAGTTCTTC; CDR3 protein: CASSFGTSSYNEQFF
clone size: .; CDR3 length: 15; J gene: TRBJ1-6; V gene: TRBV2; D gene: TRBD1; CDR3 DNA: TGTGCCAGCAGTCTCAGGGACAGGGGGATGACACCCCTCCACTTT; CDR3 protein: CASSLRDRGMTPLHF
clone size: .; CDR3 length: 15; J gene: TRBJ2-1; V gene: TRBV5-4; D gene: .; CDR3 DNA: TGTGCCAGCAGCTTGGTGGCAGGCACCTACAATGAGCAGTTCTTC; CDR3 protein: CASSLVAGTYNEQFF